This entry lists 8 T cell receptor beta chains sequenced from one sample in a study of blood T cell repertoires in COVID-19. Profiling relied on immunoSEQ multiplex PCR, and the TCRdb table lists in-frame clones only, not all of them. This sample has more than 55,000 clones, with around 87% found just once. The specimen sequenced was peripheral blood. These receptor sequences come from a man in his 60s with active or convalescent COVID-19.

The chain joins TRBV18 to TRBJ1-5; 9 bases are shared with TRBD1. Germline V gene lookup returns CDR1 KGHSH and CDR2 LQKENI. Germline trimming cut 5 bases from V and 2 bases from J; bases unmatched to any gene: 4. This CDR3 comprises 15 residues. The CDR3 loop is CASSMGQGGNQPQHF. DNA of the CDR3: TGTGCCAGCTCAATGGGACAGGGAGGCAATCAGCCCCAGCATTTT.

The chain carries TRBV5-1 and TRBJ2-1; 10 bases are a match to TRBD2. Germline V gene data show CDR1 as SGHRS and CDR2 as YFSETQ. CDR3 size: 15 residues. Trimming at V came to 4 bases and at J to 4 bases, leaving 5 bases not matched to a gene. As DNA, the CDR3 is TGCGCCAGCAGCACCGGGACTAGCGAATACAATGAGCAGTTCTTC. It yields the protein CASSTGTSEYNEQFF.

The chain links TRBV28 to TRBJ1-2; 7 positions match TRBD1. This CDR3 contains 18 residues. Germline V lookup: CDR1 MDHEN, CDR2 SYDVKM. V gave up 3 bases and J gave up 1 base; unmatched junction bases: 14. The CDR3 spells CASSFPRADRALNYGYTF. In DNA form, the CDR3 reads TGTGCCAGCAGTTTCCCTAGAGCAGACAGGGCCCTTAACTATGGCTACACCTTC.

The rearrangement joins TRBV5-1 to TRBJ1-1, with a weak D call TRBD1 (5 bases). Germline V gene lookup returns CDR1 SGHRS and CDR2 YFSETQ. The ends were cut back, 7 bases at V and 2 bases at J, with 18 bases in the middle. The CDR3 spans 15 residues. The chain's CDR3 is CASAKEGASNTEAFF. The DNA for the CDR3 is TGCGCCAGCGCGAAGGAAGGGGCCTCCAACACTGAAGCTTTCTTT.

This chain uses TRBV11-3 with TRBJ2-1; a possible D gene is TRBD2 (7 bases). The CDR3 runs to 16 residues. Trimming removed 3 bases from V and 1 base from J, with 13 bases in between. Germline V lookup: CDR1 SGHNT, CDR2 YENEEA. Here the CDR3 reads CASSFGGRRSYNEQFF. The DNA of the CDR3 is TGTGCCAGCAGCTTCGGGGGGCGAAGGTCCTACAATGAGCAGTTCTTC.

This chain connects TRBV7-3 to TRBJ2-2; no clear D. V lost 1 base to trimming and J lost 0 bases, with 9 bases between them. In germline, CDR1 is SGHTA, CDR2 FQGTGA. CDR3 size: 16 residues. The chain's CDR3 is CASSLIFTSNTGELFF. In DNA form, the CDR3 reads TGTGCCAGCAGCTTAATCTTCACATCGAACACCGGGGAGCTGTTTTTT.

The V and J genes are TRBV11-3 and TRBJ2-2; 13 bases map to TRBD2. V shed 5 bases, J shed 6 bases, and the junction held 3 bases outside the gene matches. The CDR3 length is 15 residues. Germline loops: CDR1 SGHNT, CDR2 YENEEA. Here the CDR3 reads CASSLGLAGAGELFF. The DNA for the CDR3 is TGTGCCAGCAGCCTAGGACTAGCGGGAGCCGGGGAGCTGTTTTTT.

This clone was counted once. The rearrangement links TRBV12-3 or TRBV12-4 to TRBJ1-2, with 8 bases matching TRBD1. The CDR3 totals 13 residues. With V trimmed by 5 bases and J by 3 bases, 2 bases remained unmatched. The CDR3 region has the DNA TGTGCCAGCAGTCCAGGGGGCTACTATGGCTACACCTTC. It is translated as CASSPGGYYGYTF.